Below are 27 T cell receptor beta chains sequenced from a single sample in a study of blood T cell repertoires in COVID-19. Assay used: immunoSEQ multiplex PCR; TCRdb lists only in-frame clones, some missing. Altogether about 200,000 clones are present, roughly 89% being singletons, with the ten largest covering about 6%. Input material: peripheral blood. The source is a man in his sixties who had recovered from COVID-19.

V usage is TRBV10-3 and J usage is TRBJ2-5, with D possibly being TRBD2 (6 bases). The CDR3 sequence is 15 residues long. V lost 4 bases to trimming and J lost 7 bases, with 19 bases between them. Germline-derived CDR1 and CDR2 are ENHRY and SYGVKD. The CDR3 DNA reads TGTGCCATCAGTGTAGGGACTCCCGGGCGGGGGACCCAGTACTTC. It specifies CAISVGTPGRGTQYF.

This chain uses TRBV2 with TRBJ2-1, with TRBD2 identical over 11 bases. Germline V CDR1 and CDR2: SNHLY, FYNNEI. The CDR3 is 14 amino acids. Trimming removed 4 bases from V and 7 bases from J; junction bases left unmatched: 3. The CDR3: CASSVAGGANEQFF. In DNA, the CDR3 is TGTGCCAGCAGTGTAGCGGGGGGGGCTAATGAGCAGTTCTTC.

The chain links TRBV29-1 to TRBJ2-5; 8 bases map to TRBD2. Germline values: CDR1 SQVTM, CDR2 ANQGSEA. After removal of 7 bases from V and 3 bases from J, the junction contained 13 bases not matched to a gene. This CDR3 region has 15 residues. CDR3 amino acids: CSATSGGARKETQYF. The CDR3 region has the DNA TGCAGCGCCACCTCCGGGGGGGCGCGAAAAGAGACCCAGTACTTC. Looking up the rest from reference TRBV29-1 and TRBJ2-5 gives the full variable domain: SAVISQKPSRDICQRGTSLTIQCQVDSQVTMMFWYRQQPGQSLTLIATANQGSEATYESGFVIDKFPISRPNLTFSTLTVSNMSPEDSSIYLCSATSGGARKETQYFGPGTRLLVL.

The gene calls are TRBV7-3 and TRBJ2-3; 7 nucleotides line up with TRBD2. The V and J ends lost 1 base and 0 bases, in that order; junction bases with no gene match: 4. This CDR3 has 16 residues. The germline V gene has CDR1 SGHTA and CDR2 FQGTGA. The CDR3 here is CASSLNPAGSTDTQYF. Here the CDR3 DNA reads TGTGCCAGCAGCTTAAACCCAGCGGGGAGCACAGATACGCAGTATTTT.

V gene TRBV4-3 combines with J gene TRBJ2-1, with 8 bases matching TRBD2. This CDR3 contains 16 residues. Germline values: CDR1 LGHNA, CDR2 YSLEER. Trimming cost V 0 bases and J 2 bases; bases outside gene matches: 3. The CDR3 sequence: CASSQEEAGAYNEQFF. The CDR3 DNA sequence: TGCGCCAGCAGCCAAGAAGAAGCGGGAGCCTACAATGAGCAGTTCTTC.

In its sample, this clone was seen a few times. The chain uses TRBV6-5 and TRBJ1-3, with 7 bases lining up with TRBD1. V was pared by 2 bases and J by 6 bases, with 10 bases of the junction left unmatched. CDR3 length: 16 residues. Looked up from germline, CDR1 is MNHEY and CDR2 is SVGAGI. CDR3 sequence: CASSYGTALGENTIYF. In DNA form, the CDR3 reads TGTGCCAGCAGTTACGGGACAGCGCTCGGAGAAAACACCATATATTTT.

CDR3 coding DNA: TGTGCCAGCTGGGGCGCCTTAGCGAACACCGGGGAGCTGTTTTTT. Protein: CASWGALANTGELFF. V usage is TRBV28 and J usage is TRBJ2-2, with D perhaps TRBD1 (5 bases). Germline V gene sequence: CDR1 MDHEN, CDR2 SYDVKM. The CDR3 has 15 amino acids. V was cut by 8 bases and J by 0 bases, with 13 bases left in between. The full variable domain, in which reference TRBV28 and TRBJ2-2 provide the parts outside the CDR3, is DVKVTQSSRYLVKRTGEKVFLECVQDMDHENMFWYRQDPGLGLRLIYFSYDVKMKEKGDIPEGYSVSREKKERFSLILESASTNQTSMYLCASWGALANTGELFFGEGSRLTVL.

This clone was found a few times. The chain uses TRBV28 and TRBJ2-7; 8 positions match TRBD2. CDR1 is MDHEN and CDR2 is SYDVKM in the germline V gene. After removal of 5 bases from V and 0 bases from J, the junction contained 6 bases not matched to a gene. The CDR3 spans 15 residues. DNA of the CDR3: TGTGCCAGCAGTACATCCGGGACTAGCTCCTACGAGCAGTACTTC. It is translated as CASSTSGTSSYEQYF.

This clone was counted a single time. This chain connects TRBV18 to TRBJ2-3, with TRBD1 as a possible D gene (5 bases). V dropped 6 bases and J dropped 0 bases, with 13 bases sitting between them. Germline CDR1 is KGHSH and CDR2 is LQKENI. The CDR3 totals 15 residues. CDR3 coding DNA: TGTGCCAGCTCGCTTGGACAAGGAAGCACAGATACGCAGTATTTT. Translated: CASSLGQGSTDTQYF.

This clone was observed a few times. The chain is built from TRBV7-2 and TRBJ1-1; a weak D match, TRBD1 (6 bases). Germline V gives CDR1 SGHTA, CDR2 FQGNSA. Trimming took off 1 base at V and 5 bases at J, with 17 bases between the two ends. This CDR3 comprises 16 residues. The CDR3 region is CASSLEVYRVSTEAFF. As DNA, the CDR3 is TGTGCCAGCAGCTTAGAGGTGTACAGGGTATCGACTGAAGCTTTCTTT.

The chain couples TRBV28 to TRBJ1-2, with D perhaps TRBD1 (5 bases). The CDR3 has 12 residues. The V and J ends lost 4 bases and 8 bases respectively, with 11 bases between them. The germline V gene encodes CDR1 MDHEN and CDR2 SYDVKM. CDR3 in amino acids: CASSSLQDGYTF. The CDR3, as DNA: TGTGCCAGCAGTTCTTTACAGGACGGCTACACCTTC.

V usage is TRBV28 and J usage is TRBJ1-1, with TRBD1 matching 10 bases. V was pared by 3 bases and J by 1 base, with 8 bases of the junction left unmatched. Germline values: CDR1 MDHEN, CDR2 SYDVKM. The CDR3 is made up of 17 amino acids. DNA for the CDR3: TGTGCCAGCAGTTTGACGGGACAGGGGTATTGGAACACTGAAGCTTTCTTT. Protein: CASSLTGQGYWNTEAFF. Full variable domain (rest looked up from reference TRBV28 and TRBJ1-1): DVKVTQSSRYLVKRTGEKVFLECVQDMDHENMFWYRQDPGLGLRLIYFSYDVKMKEKGDIPEGYSVSREKKERFSLILESASTNQTSMYLCASSLTGQGYWNTEAFFGQGTRLTVV.

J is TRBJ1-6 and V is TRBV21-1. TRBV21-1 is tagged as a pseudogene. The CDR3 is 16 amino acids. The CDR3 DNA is TGTGCCAGCAGCAACCGGGGTCGCCCCTATAATTCACCCCTCCACTTT. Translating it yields CASSNRGRPYNSPLHF.

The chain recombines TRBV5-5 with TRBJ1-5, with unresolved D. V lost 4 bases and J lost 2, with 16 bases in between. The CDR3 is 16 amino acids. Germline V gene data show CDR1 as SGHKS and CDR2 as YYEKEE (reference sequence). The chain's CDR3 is CASSEIGGRGNQPQHF. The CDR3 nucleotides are TGTGCCAGCAGCGAAATCGGAGGGCGAGGCAATCAGCCCCAGCATTTT.

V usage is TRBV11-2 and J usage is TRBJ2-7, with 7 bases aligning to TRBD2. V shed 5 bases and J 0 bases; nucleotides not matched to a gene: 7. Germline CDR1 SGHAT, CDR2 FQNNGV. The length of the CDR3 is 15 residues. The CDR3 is CASSVTAGDSYEQYF. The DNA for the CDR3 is TGTGCCAGCAGCGTGACGGCGGGGGACTCCTACGAGCAGTACTTC.

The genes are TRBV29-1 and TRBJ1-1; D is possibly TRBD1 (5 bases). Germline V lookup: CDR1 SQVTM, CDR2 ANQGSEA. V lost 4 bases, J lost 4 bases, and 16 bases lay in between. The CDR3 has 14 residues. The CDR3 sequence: CSVASLGRGTEAFF. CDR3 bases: TGCAGCGTTGCTAGCCTCGGGAGGGGCACTGAAGCTTTCTTT.

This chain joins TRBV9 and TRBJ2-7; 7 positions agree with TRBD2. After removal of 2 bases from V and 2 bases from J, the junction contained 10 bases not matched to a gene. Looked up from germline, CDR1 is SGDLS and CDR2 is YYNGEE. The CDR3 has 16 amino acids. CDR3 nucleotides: TGTGCCAGCAGCGTGGGGCTAGCGGCGACCCCCTACGAGCAGTACTTC. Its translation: CASSVGLAATPYEQYF.

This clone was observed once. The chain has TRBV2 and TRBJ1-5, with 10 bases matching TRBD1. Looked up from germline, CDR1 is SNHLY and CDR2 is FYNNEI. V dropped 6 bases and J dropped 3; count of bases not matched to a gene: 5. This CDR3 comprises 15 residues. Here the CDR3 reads CASSLGQGNNQPQHF. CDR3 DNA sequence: TGTGCCAGCAGCTTGGGACAGGGGAACAATCAGCCCCAGCATTTT.

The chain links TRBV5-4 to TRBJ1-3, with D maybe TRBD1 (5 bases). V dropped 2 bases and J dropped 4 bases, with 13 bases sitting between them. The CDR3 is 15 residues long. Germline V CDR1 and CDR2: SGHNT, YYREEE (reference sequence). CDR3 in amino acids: CASSFSGFTGNTIYF. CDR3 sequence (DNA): TGTGCCAGCAGCTTTTCAGGGTTCACGGGAAACACCATATATTTT.

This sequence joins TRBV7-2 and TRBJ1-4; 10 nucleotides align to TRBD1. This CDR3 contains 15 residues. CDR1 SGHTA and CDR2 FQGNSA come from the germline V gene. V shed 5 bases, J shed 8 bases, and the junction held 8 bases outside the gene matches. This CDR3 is CASSGQGGEGEKLFF. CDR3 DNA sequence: TGTGCCAGCAGCGGACAGGGGGGGGAAGGAGAAAAACTGTTTTTT.

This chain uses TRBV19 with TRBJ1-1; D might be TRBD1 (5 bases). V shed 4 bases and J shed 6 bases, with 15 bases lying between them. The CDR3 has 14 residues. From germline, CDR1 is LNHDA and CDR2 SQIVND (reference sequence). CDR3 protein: CASSSGKGLAEAFF. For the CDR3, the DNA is TGTGCCAGTAGTAGCGGGAAGGGGTTGGCTGAAGCTTTCTTT.

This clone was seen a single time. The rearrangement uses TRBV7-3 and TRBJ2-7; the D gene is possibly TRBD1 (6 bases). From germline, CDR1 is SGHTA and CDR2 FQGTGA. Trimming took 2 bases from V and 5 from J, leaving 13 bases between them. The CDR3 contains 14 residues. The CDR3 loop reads CASSLSGARDEQYF. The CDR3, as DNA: TGTGCCAGCAGCTTATCAGGGGCGCGAGACGAGCAGTACTTC.

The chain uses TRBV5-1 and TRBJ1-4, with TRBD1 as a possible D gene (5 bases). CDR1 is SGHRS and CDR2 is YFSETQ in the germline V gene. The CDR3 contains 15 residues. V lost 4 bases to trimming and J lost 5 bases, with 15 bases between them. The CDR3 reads CASSIYAGGNEKLFF. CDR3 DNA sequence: TGCGCCAGCAGCATCTACGCGGGGGGGAATGAAAAACTGTTTTTT. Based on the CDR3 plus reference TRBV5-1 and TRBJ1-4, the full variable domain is KAGVTQTPRYLIKTRGQQVTLSCSPISGHRSVSWYQQTPGQGLQFLFEYFSETQRNKGNFPGRFSGRQFSNSRSEMNVSTLELGDSALYLCASSIYAGGNEKLFFGSGTQLSVL.

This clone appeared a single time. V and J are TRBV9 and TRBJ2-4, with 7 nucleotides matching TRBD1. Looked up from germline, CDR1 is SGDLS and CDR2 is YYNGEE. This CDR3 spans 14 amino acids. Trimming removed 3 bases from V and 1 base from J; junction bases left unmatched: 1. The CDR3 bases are TGTGCCAGCAGCGGGGGACAGGCCAAAAACATTCAGTACTTC. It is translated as CASSGGQAKNIQYF.

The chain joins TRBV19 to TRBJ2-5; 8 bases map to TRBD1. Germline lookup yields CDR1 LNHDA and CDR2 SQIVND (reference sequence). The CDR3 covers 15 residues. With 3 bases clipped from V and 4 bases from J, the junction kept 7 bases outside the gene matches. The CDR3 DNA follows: TGTGCCAGTAGTATGGGGACAGGTCGTGGAGAGACCCAGTACTTC. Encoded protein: CASSMGTGRGETQYF. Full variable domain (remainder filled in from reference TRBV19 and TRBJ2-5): DGGITQSPKYLFRKEGQNVTLSCEQNLNHDAMYWYRQDPGQGLRLIYYSQIVNDFQKGDIAEGYSVSREKKESFPLTVTSAQKNPTAFYLCASSMGTGRGETQYFGPGTRLLVL.

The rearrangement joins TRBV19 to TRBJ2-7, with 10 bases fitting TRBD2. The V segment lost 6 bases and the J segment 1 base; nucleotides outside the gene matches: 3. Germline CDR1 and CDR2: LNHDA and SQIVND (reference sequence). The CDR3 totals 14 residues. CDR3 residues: CASSKLAGSYEQYF. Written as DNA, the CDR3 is TGTGCCAGTAGCAAACTAGCGGGATCCTACGAGCAGTACTTC.

The CDR3 loop reads CASSQPRSGLYGYTF. Here the CDR3 DNA reads TGTGCCAGCAGTCAGCCCAGGAGCGGGCTCTATGGCTACACCTTC. The chain employs TRBV28 and TRBJ1-2; D ambiguous. Trimming cost V 5 bases and J 4 bases, with 17 bases left between them. The CDR3 is made up of 15 amino acids. Per germline, CDR1 MDHEN and CDR2 SYDVKM.